This entry lists 20 T cell receptor beta chains sequenced from one sample in a study of blood T cell repertoires in COVID-19 (dated by TCRdb to 2020 to 2022). Receptors were amplified or captured by the immunoSEQ multiplex PCR assay. TCRdb took over this immuneACCESS table, retaining in-frame rearrangements with V and J assigned. Such tables are incomplete; in checked studies, under half of the missing clones stem from an unresolved V gene, and the remainder is unexplained. The table for this sample lists some 250,000 clones; around 88% of them were counted only once. The top ten constitute about 3% of the sample. Sample: peripheral blood. These receptors all stem from a woman in her twenties or thirties who had recovered from COVID-19.

The chain employs TRBV27 and TRBJ2-3; 12 bases match TRBD1. Germline V lookup: CDR1 MNHEY, CDR2 SMNVEV (reference sequence). Trimming removed 4 bases from V and 4 bases from J; junction bases left unmatched: 12. This CDR3 comprises 18 residues. CDR3 coding DNA: TGTGCCAGCAGTTCGTCCCGGGACAGGGGGCCGGGAGCAGATACGCAGTATTTT. Protein: CASSSSRDRGPGADTQYF.

The chain joins TRBV5-6 to TRBJ2-5, with 9 bases that match TRBD2. The germline CDR1 and CDR2 sequences are SGHDT and YYEEEE. The CDR3 has 16 amino acids. V shed 2 bases, J shed 9 bases, and the junction held 14 bases outside the gene matches. CDR3 residues: CASSFRGGGGALAQYF. The CDR3 DNA reads as TGTGCCAGCAGCTTTCGGGGAGGCGGGGGGGCCCTAGCCCAGTACTTC. Full variable domain (rest looked up from reference TRBV5-6 and TRBJ2-5): DAGVTQSPTHLIKTRGQQVTLRCSPKSGHDTVSWYQQALGQGPQFIFQYYEEEERQRGNFPDRFSGHQFPNYSSELNVNALLLGDSALYLCASSFRGGGGALAQYFGPGTRLLVL.

The chain links TRBV7-2 to TRBJ2-2; weak D call: TRBD2 (6 bases). The CDR3 spans 13 residues. V was clipped by 2 bases and J by 7 bases, with 8 bases between them. In germline, CDR1 is SGHTA, CDR2 FQGNSA. CDR3 sequence: CASSLLRDGELFF. The CDR3 DNA reads as TGTGCCAGCAGCTTACTGCGGGACGGGGAGCTGTTTTTT.

V and J are TRBV5-4 and TRBJ1-1; TRBD1 might be the D (5 bases). Trimming cost V 3 bases and J 4 bases, with 13 bases left between them. The CDR3 spans 14 residues. CDR1 is SGHNT, CDR2 YYREEE, per germline (reference sequence). CDR3 residues: CASSSTRGGTEAFF. CDR3 DNA: TGTGCCAGCAGCTCGACCCGGGGGGGCACTGAAGCTTTCTTT. The full variable domain, in which reference TRBV5-4 and TRBJ1-1 provide the parts outside the CDR3, is ETGVTQSPTHLIKTRGQQVTLRCSSQSGHNTVSWYQQALGQGPQFIFQYYREEENGRGNFPPRFSGLQFPNYSSELNVNALELDDSALYLCASSSTRGGTEAFFGQGTRLTVV.

V gene TRBV9 combines with J gene TRBJ1-3; no clear D. This CDR3 region has 16 residues. The V and J ends lost 4 bases and 3 bases respectively, with 17 bases between them. Germline CDR1 and CDR2: SGDLS and YYNGEE. Written as DNA, the CDR3 is TGTGCCAGCAGCCCAGAGGTAGATTCCAGTGGAAACACCATATATTTT. Translating gives CASSPEVDSSGNTIYF.

V usage is TRBV7-3 and J usage is TRBJ1-2; 12 bases agree with TRBD1. J lost 6 bases, V lost 5 bases, and 13 bases had no gene match. The V gene's germline CDR1 is SGHTA and CDR2 FQGTGA. This CDR3 is built from 17 residues. CDR3 in DNA: TGTGCCAGCAGCATCGAACCCGGGACAGGGGGCGCAGATGGCTACACCTTC. It is translated as CASSIEPGTGGADGYTF.

The V and J genes are TRBV5-1 and TRBJ2-5; 12 bases line up with TRBD2. The J segment lost 2 bases and the V segment lost 3 bases, leaving 5 bases of the junction unmatched. The CDR3 totals 16 residues. Per germline, CDR1 SGHRS and CDR2 YFSETQ. CDR3 sequence: CASSSGLAGAQETQYF. The CDR3 nucleotides are TGCGCCAGCAGCTCGGGACTAGCGGGCGCTCAAGAGACCCAGTACTTC.

This sequence joins TRBV9 and TRBJ1-6; maybe TRBD1 (5 bases). Trimming removed 3 bases from V and 7 bases from J, with 20 bases in between. The CDR3 is made up of 17 amino acids. Per the germline V gene, CDR1 is SGDLS and CDR2 is YYNGEE. The CDR3 protein is CASSESGAGTRNSPLHF. The DNA for the CDR3 is TGTGCCAGCAGCGAATCGGGAGCCGGGACTAGGAATTCACCCCTCCACTTT.

The chain has TRBV5-6 and TRBJ2-2; D unclear. V lost 2 bases and J 1 base, leaving 6 bases between the germline ends. The germline CDR1 and CDR2 sequences are SGHDT and YYEEEE. The CDR3 is made up of 14 amino acids. CDR3: CASSFRRNTGELFF. CDR3 nucleotides: TGTGCCAGCAGCTTTCGGAGGAACACCGGGGAGCTGTTTTTT.

The chain recombines TRBV16 with TRBJ2-1, with TRBD2 as a possible D gene (6 bases). Germline values: CDR1 KGHSY, CDR2 FQNENV. This CDR3 comprises 14 residues. V lost 5 bases and J 8 bases, leaving 16 bases between the germline ends. As DNA, the CDR3 is TGTGCCAGCAGCTCAGTACACGGGGGAGATGAGCAGTTCTTC. Translation gives CASSSVHGGDEQFF.

The chain couples TRBV5-4 to TRBJ1-1; 7 nucleotides match TRBD1. Trimming removed 3 bases from V and 5 bases from J; junction bases left unmatched: 10. The CDR3 consists of 15 residues. Looked up from germline, CDR1 is SGHNT and CDR2 is YYREEE (reference sequence). The chain's CDR3 is CASSSGDRDRTEAFF. CDR3 sequence (DNA): TGTGCCAGCAGCTCGGGAGACAGGGATCGGACTGAAGCTTTCTTT.

V and J are TRBV2 and TRBJ2-2; 12 bases match TRBD1. J was trimmed by 2 bases and V by 9 bases; bases with no gene match: 19. The germline V gene encodes CDR1 SNHLY and CDR2 FYNNEI. The CDR3 has 20 residues. CDR3 region: CARNEAGTGGVRTNTGELFF. CDR3 bases: TGTGCCAGAAACGAAGCGGGGACAGGGGGCGTTCGCACCAACACCGGGGAGCTGTTTTTT.

V usage is TRBV5-1 and J usage is TRBJ2-1; TRBD1 matches 10 bases. V gave up 4 bases and J gave up 8 bases; unmatched junction bases: 6. Germline-derived CDR1 and CDR2 are SGHRS and YFSETQ. The CDR3 covers 14 residues. The CDR3 reads CASSRGQGIYEQFF. CDR3 bases: TGCGCCAGCAGCAGGGGACAGGGGATCTATGAGCAGTTCTTC.

The CDR3 sequence is CASSQEGAGGNIQYF. The CDR3 DNA sequence: TGCGCCAGCAGCCAAGAGGGGGCGGGGGGAAACATTCAGTACTTC. The chain links TRBV4-1 to TRBJ2-4; 8 bases are a match to TRBD2. Germline V gene sequence: CDR1 MGHRA, CDR2 YSYEKL. V gave up 0 bases and J gave up 6 bases; unmatched junction bases: 4. The CDR3 spans 15 residues.

This clone was picked up a small number of times. The CDR3 region has the DNA TGTGCCAGCAGCCCCAACGTCGGCAGGGTCGCAGATACGCAGTATTTT. Residues: CASSPNVGRVADTQYF. The chain links TRBV7-2 to TRBJ2-3; D perhaps matches TRBD1 (5 bases). V gave up 5 bases and J gave up 4 bases, with 19 bases separating them. Germline loops: CDR1 SGHTA, CDR2 FQGNSA. This CDR3 is built from 16 residues.

A single count supports this clone. This chain connects TRBV6-5 to TRBJ1-5, with D possibly TRBD1 on 6 matching bases. The CDR3 length is 15 residues. V was clipped by 6 bases and J by 0 bases, with 12 bases between them. From germline, CDR1 is MNHEY and CDR2 SVGAGI. CDR3 in DNA: TGTGCCAGCAGAGGGGGAGCTAATAGCAATCAGCCCCAGCATTTT. It encodes CASRGGANSNQPQHF.

This clone was seen a handful of times. The chain links TRBV5-1 to TRBJ1-5; 8 nucleotides line up with TRBD1. Trimming at V came to 4 bases and at J to 15 bases, leaving 12 bases not matched to a gene. The CDR3 contains 13 residues. Germline CDR1 reads SGHRS; CDR2 reads YFSETQ. The CDR3 loop reads CASSEDTGGRRHF. CDR3 nucleotide sequence: TGCGCCAGCAGCGAAGATACAGGGGGACGGAGGCATTTT.

This chain uses TRBV7-6 with TRBJ2-3; TRBD1 is a possible D gene (6 bases). The CDR3 contains 15 residues. Trimming stripped 0 bases from V and 1 base from J, with 8 bases between. Germline V gene sequence: CDR1 SGHVS, CDR2 FNYEAQ. The CDR3 protein is CASSLANRGTDTQYF. The CDR3 DNA sequence: TGTGCCAGCAGCTTAGCGAACAGGGGCACAGATACGCAGTATTTT.

This sequence joins TRBV2 and TRBJ2-3; D might be TRBD2 (7 bases). There are 17 residues in the CDR3. Trimming shortened V by 11 bases and J by 3 bases, and 27 bases separated the two germline ends. Germline loops: CDR1 SNHLY, CDR2 FYNNEI. This CDR3 reads CADSPLGGGPGTDTQYF. The CDR3 region has the DNA TGTGCCGACTCTCCTTTAGGGGGGGGGCCTGGGACAGATACGCAGTATTTT.

V is TRBV19 and J is TRBJ2-3; 7 positions match TRBD1. Germline V lookup: CDR1 LNHDA, CDR2 SQIVND (reference sequence). V shed 4 bases and J 0 bases; nucleotides not matched to a gene: 4. The CDR3 runs to 15 residues. The CDR3 loop is CASSNTGESTDTQYF. The CDR3 nucleotides are TGTGCCAGTAGTAATACAGGGGAGAGCACAGATACGCAGTATTTT. Full variable domain (remainder filled in from reference TRBV19 and TRBJ2-3): DGGITQSPKYLFRKEGQNVTLSCEQNLNHDAMYWYRQDPGQGLRLIYYSQIVNDFQKGDIAEGYSVSREKKESFPLTVTSAQKNPTAFYLCASSNTGESTDTQYFGPGTRLTVL.